This T cell receptor beta chain was sequenced during a study of tumor-infiltrating lymphocytes in primary liver carcinoma (TCRdb year 2017). Study-level background: Of the five patients, three men and two women aged 30 to 69 years, four had hepatocellular carcinoma and one had combined HCC and intrahepatic cholangiocarcinoma. The tumors of the five patients were staged as T1-T3 N0M0, with maximum diameters ranging from roughly 4.2 to 10 cm. Each sample produced roughly 3.65 to 7.13 million productive TCRbeta reads, and read depth showed no significant difference between tissue types. TCRbeta repertoire sequencing, expression microarrays and whole-exome sequencing were combined in the study across five regions of each liver tumor, with adjacent normal tissue and blood also included. TCRbeta repertoire sequencing covered about 35 specimens from 5 patients: 25 tumor regions, 5 adjacent noncancerous liver tissues and 5 peripheral blood samples. Agilent mRNA microarray profiling was performed on the approximately 26 tumor region samples to relate TCRbeta repertoire diversity to the local molecular phenotype. Reproducibility between technical replicate repertoires was high, with correlation coefficients above 0.98 and mean shared-clone rates around 0.88.

In the case of this clonotype: This clone's antigen is unknown. A read error may account for a junction end that differs from germline.

Overall results and qualifications from the work: Because only the TCR beta chain was sequenced and unpaired alpha chains were not captured, true repertoire diversity is likely underestimated. Bulk unsorted samples precluded comparing CD4+ and CD8+ T cell repertoires. Only about 8-24% of top clones were found in all five regions of a tumor, suggesting spatial heterogeneity of tumor-infiltrating T cells. Repertoire overlap was found to be higher between tumor regions (mean roughly 36%) than between tumor-adjacent (around 17%) or tumor-blood (around 14%) pairs, consistent with antigen-driven expansion. The top 250 clones accounted for a significantly greater share of the repertoire in tumors than in blood (p = 0.039). Only four or five patients were included in the study, and the authors note that the findings should be validated in a larger study.

Using a constant-region primer and ProtoScript II reverse transcriptase, TCRbeta-specific cDNA was reverse-transcribed from 500 ng total RNA. TCRbeta libraries were built with three nested multiplex PCR rounds, a slightly modified ARM-PCR procedure. Sample barcodes and Illumina adapters were added in a final 25-cycle PCR using Deep VentR polymerase. Before sequencing, amplicons of 200-500 bp were gel-purified using a QIAquick gel extraction kit. An Illumina HiSeq 2500 was used to sequence the TCRbeta amplicons, generating 250-bp paired-end reads. The published analysis was carried out like this. Quality trimming of reads was performed with Trimmomatic v0.33, and paired reads were merged with FLASH v1.2.11 so that full CDR3 sequences could be recovered. V, D and J germline segments were assigned to the rearranged TCRbeta sequences by MiGEC v1.2.1b. Clonotype statistics, along with Shannon-Wiener diversity indices, were calculated using VDJtools v1.0.0. To reduce sampling bias, subsequent analyses other than the diversity analysis used only the 250 most abundant clonotypes in each sample. TCRdb reprocessing: public reads trimmed at Q25 with fastp, clones called with MiXCR, in-frame beta chains kept. Duplicate CDR3 protein sequences are folded into a single record with the most common DNA and genes. Here the V and J calls rest on TCRdb's processing, not on the authors' analysis. The sample table records more than 60,000 distinct CDR3 sequences; over 60% of these occur just once. Jointly, the top ten make up 25% to 30% of the sample.

Total RNA and DNA were co-extracted from around 20-30 mg of bulk tissue with the AllPrep DNA/RNA mini kit, without cell sorting. Between November 2015 and 2016, 5 or 6 patients in China with histopathologically diagnosed primary liver carcinoma had their tumors surgically resected. Chronic HBV infection was present in the patients, and the patients were treatment-naive at sampling. Each tumor was sampled at five spatially separated regions: the superior, inferior, left-lateral and right-lateral poles and the tumor centre. Histological examination found more than 80% viable tumor cells in every tumor sample. Fresh tumor and adjacent tissue pieces were bisected, with one half stored in RNAlater at -80 degrees C and the other half sent for histology. This TCR derives from a man aged 35 to 55 with primary liver carcinoma and hepatitis B virus infection. The sequencing sample was made of liver tumor tissue from sampling region 4. Per the publication, the cell subset or site label means: tumor region T4, right-lateral pole.

The CDR3 protein: CASSPEGGPTNEKLFF. The DNA is TGTGCCAGTAGCCCGGAGGGGGGACCAACTAATGAAAAACTGTTTTTT. The chain joins TRBV4-2 to TRBJ1-4, and TRBD1 may be the D gene, going by 6 matching bases. Taken from cysteine to phenylalanine, the CDR3 has 16 residues. Of the read, only the CDR3 DNA is kept; its 48 bases are in frame from base 1. The germline V gene supplies CDR1 LGHNA and CDR2 YNFKEQ.